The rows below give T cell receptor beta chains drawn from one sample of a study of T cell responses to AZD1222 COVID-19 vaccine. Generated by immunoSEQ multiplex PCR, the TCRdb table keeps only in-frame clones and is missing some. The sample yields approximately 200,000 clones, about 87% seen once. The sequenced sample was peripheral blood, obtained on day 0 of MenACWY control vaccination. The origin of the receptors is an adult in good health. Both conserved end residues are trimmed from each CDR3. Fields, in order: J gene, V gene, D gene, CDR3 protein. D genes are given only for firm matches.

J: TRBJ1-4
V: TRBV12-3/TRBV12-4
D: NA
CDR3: ASSLAGVGSVF

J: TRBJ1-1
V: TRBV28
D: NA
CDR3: ASSSGLGRWVNTEAF

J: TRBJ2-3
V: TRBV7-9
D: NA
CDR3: ASSRTMSPEDTQY

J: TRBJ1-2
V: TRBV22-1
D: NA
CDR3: PGSARGFYGYT

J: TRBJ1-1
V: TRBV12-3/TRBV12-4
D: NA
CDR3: ASSLRVTEAF

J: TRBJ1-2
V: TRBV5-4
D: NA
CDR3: ASSSQHVYGYT

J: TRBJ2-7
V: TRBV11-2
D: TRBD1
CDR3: ASSADRVEQY

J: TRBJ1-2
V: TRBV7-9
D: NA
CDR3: ASSLQSGVGGYT

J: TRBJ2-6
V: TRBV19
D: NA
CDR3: ASNIDSSGANVLT

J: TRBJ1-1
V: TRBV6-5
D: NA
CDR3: ASSYASFTMNTEAF

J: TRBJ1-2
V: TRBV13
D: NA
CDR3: ASSLGTGTYGYT

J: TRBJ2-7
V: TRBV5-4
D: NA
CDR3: ASRNGVRNEQY

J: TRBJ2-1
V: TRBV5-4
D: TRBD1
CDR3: ASRRTGGPLEQF

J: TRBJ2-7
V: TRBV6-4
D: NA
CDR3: ASSDPDSLAYEQY

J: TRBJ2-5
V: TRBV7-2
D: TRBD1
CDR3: ASSLAGTGEETQY

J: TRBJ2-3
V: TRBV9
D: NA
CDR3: ASSVGGLPAGSTDTQY

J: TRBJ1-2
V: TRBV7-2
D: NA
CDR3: ASSLGGVGSGDYGYT

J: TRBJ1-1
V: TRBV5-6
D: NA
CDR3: ASSQTLLMNTEAF

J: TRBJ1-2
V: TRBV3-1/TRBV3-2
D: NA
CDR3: ASSQGAGLLG

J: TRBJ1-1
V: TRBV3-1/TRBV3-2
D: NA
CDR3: ASSVGTLNTEAF

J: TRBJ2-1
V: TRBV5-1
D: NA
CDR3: ASSQQGGVDEQF

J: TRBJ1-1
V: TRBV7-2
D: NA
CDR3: ASSYGTGWMNTEAF

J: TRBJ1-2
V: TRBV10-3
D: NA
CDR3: AISESNRLGPRFSGYT

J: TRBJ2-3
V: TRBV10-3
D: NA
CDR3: AISVGEGDTQY

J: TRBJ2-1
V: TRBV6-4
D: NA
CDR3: ASSVDPGLYEQF

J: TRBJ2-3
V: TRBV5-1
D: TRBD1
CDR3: ASEDRLTDTQY

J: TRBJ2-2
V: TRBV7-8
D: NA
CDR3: ASSLSGLTNTGELF

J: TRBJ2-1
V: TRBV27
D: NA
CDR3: ASSPTPDSSSYNEQF

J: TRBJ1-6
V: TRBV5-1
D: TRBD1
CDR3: ASSFEGQGNSPLH

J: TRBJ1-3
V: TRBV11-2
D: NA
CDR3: ASRGNTIY

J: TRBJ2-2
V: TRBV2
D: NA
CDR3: ASKLSGNTGELF

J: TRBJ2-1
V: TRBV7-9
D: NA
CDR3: ASSTIREYNEQF

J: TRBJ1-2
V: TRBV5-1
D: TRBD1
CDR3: ASSLGQAGGFYT

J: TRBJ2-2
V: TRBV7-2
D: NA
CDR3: ASSLWQGGTGELF

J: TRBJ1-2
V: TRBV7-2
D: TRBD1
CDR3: ASSPPGQIYGYT

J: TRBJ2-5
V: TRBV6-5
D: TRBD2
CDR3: ASISSGGTQY